The clone carrying this T cell receptor (beta chain) appeared a few times. The data originate from a study of blood T cell repertoires in COVID-19. Turning to the study itself: Samples taken during acute and convalescent COVID-19 were collected in the United States, Italy and Spain. The analysed material was cDNA or gDNA that came from T cells, B-cell-depleted T cells, or PBMCs.

Per the original data handling: Estimates of nucleated cell counts were drawn from the amplification of reference gene primers. Measured with immunoSEQ multiplex PCR; TCRdb has only the in-frame clones, and not every one. For V, J and clone size, that table is used; D and trimming come from the DNA. Of hundreds of thousands of clones listed, around nine tenths are singletons. Participants were placed into cohorts based on the clinical history they reported. Per the germline V gene, CDR1 is ENHRY and CDR2 is SYGVKD. The CDR3 covers 14 residues. The V end lost 2 bases, the J end lost 4 bases, and 11 bases lay between the germline ends.

Material for sequencing was PBMCs or T cells enriched from blood (not recorded which). V gene TRBV10-3 combines with J gene TRBJ1-1; D may be TRBD1 (6 bases). This TCR was sampled from a woman aged 50 to 60 who had recovered from COVID-19. CDR3 sequence reads: CAISERQDFTEAFF. In DNA form, the CDR3 reads TGTGCCATCAGTGAGCGACAGGACTTCACTGAAGCTTTCTTT.